These 6 T cell receptor beta chains were sequenced from one sample in a study of blood T cell repertoires in COVID-19. Sequencing used immunoSEQ multiplex PCR; TCRdb keeps in-frame clones, though not all of them. The table has around 140,000 clones, 75% to 80% seen once. What was sequenced was PBMCs or T cells enriched from blood (not recorded which). The receptor source for this set is a woman aged 45-59 years who had recovered from COVID-19.

This clone appeared a single time. The chain uses TRBV10-3 and TRBJ1-4; D remains unclear. This CDR3 has 18 residues. The V gene lost 3 bases and the J gene lost 1 base, with 18 bases spanning the gap. Germline CDR1 reads ENHRY; CDR2 reads SYGVKD. The CDR3 loop reads CAISDQQSRLRTNEKLFF. CDR3 in DNA: TGTGCCATCAGTGACCAACAGAGTAGGTTAAGAACTAATGAAAAACTGTTTTTT.

The chain couples TRBV2 to TRBJ2-3, with 7 bases lining up with TRBD1. The V segment lost 6 bases and the J segment 3 bases; nucleotides outside the gene matches: 9. CDR1 SNHLY and CDR2 FYNNEI come from the germline V gene. CDR3 length equals 15 residues. The CDR3 protein is CASRQGGFSTDTQYF. The CDR3 nucleotides read TGTGCCAGCAGGCAAGGGGGCTTCTCTACAGATACGCAGTATTTT.

This clone has just one count. The V and J genes are TRBV30 and TRBJ2-1; D possibly corresponds to TRBD2 (5 bases). The germline gives CDR1 GTSNPN, CDR2 SVGIG (reference sequence). This CDR3 comprises 14 residues. The ends were cut back, 1 base at V and 3 bases at J, with 10 bases in the middle. The CDR3 sequence: CAWSGAGIYNEQFF. Written as DNA, the CDR3 is TGTGCCTGGAGTGGCGCCGGGATCTACAATGAGCAGTTCTTC.

V gene TRBV7-9 combines with J gene TRBJ2-1; tentatively, D is TRBD2 (6 bases). The CDR3 has 15 residues. Germline V lookup: CDR1 SEHNR, CDR2 FQNEAQ (reference sequence). V was pared by 5 bases and J by 3 bases, with 14 bases between. The CDR3 here is CASSAGASDYNEQFF. The CDR3 DNA follows: TGTGCCAGCAGCGCTGGGGCTAGCGACTACAATGAGCAGTTCTTC.

V and J are TRBV29-1 and TRBJ1-1; D not certain. Germline-derived CDR1 and CDR2 are SQVTM and ANQGSEA. This CDR3 is built from 12 residues. Trimming removed 4 bases at V and 5 bases at J, with 11 bases between. Here the CDR3 DNA reads TGCAGCGTTGGTCCAGATTCAACTGAAGCTTTCTTT. Amino acids: CSVGPDSTEAFF.

The V gene is TRBV25-1, the J gene TRBJ1-1, with D possibly TRBD1 on 5 matching bases. Germline CDR1 reads MGHDK; CDR2 reads SYGVNS. The V end was cut by 6 bases, the J end by 7 bases, with 15 bases between. The length of the CDR3 is 13 residues. CDR3 DNA sequence: TGTGCCAGCAGCGCAGGACAAAGAAATGAAGCTTTCTTT. Its translation: CASSAGQRNEAFF.